What follows are 27 T cell receptor beta chains derived from one specimen sequenced in a study of shared clonotypes between healthy human individuals. The method was immunoSEQ multiplex PCR; TCRdb's version includes in-frame clones alone and lacks a portion of them. The sample lists some 2.1 million clones, around 93% occurring once. Naive CD8 cells were CD45RO-negative, positively selected for CCR7, excluding terminally differentiated effector memory CD45RA+ cells. The sequencing input was naive CD8+ T cells from PBMCs. These TCRs come from a man aged 18 to 29 in good health. Some clones in this sample may be carry-over from other donors' samples.

J is TRBJ2-7 and V is TRBV9; TRBD2 might be the D (5 bases). The V end lost 2 bases, the J end lost 0 bases, and 15 bases lay between the germline ends. Germline CDR1 is SGDLS and CDR2 is YYNGEE. This CDR3 comprises 16 residues. The CDR3 protein is CASSVGPSDYSYEQYF. DNA of the CDR3: TGTGCCAGCAGCGTCGGCCCGAGCGACTACTCCTACGAGCAGTACTTC.

A word on this clone: Other DNA sequences from this sample encode an identical CDR3 as well. CDR3 sequence: CASSQVGSYGYTF. The CDR3 DNA sequence: TGCGCCAGCAGCCAAGTCGGGTCATATGGCTACACCTTC. V and J are TRBV4-1 and TRBJ1-2; D uncertain. Germline CDR1 and CDR2: MGHRA and YSYEKL. There are 13 residues in the CDR3. V lost 1 base to trimming and J lost 5 bases, with 8 bases between them.

This clone has a handful of counts. This sample also contains other DNA sequences that code for the same CDR3. V gene TRBV4-1 combines with J gene TRBJ2-2, with D uncertain. V lost 2 bases and J lost 4, with 2 bases in between. This CDR3 contains 12 residues. Germline CDR1 and CDR2: MGHRA and YSYEKL. The DNA of the CDR3 is TGCGCCAGCAGCCAAATCACCGGGGAGCTGTTTTTT. This sequence encodes CASSQITGELFF.

This clone was seen a single time. This chain connects TRBV28 to TRBJ1-1; maybe TRBD1 (6 bases). V lost 4 bases and J lost 4, with 13 bases in between. The CDR3 extends over 14 amino acids. Germline assignment: CDR1 MDHEN and CDR2 SYDVKM. CDR3 residues: CASSSTGWATEAFF. CDR3 nucleotides: TGTGCCAGCAGTTCCACAGGGTGGGCCACTGAAGCTTTCTTT.

This chain uses TRBV19 with TRBJ2-6; D unclear. The CDR3 has 15 amino acids. The V end lost 6 bases, the J end lost 0 bases, and 9 bases lay between the germline ends. Germline V gives CDR1 LNHDA, CDR2 SQIVND (reference sequence). CDR3 protein: CASSLSSSGANVLTF. The CDR3 bases are TGTGCCAGTAGCCTTTCTAGCTCTGGGGCCAACGTCCTGACTTTC.

The chain employs TRBV5-8 and TRBJ1-3; D is unclear. The V end lost 2 bases, the J end lost 5 bases, and 8 bases lay between the germline ends. Germline-derived CDR1 and CDR2 are SGHTS and YDEGEE. CDR3 length equals 13 residues. This CDR3 reads CASSFVGRNTIYF. In nucleotides, the CDR3 is TGTGCCAGCAGCTTCGTGGGGAGAAACACCATATATTTT.

About this clone: Distinct nucleotide sequences in the sample also encode this CDR3. V and J are TRBV7-2 and TRBJ2-1; 12 bases match TRBD2. In germline, CDR1 is SGHTA, CDR2 FQGNSA. CDR3 length: 15 residues. The V gene end was trimmed by 5 bases and the J gene end by 3 bases; junction bases not matched to a gene: 2. This CDR3 reads CASSPTSGSYNEQFF. The CDR3 DNA follows: TGTGCCAGCAGCCCGACTAGCGGGAGCTACAATGAGCAGTTCTTC.

The gene calls are TRBV7-6 and TRBJ1-1; 8 nucleotides agree with TRBD1. CDR1 is SGHVS and CDR2 is FNYEAQ in the germline V gene. Trimming took 5 bases from V and 3 from J; bases not matched to a gene: 8. This CDR3 is built from 15 residues. CDR3 sequence: CASSGRRGQDTEAFF. CDR3 DNA sequence: TGTGCCAGCAGCGGACGCCGGGGACAGGACACTGAAGCTTTCTTT.

This clone is a singleton in its sample. Other nucleotide sequences in the sample specify the same CDR3. V usage is TRBV9 and J usage is TRBJ2-7, with 7 nucleotides matching TRBD1. The CDR3 is 13 amino acids. The germline CDR1 and CDR2 sequences are SGDLS and YYNGEE. V lost 1 base and J lost 6; bases outside the gene matches: 4. CDR3 nucleotide sequence: TGTGCCAGCAGCGTATCGACAGGGTTCGAGCAGTACTTC. Translation gives CASSVSTGFEQYF.

The chain uses TRBV7-8 and TRBJ2-1; TRBD2 aligns across 12 bases. The CDR3 is 18 amino acids. V was pared by 4 bases and J by 4 bases, with 11 bases of the junction left unmatched. Germline loops: CDR1 SGHVS, CDR2 FQNEAQ. This chain's CDR3 is CASSSGLAGSSSYNEQFF. The CDR3 DNA sequence: TGTGCCAGCAGCTCCGGACTAGCGGGAAGTTCTTCATACAATGAGCAGTTCTTC.

The V call is TRBV28, the J call TRBJ1-1; D ambiguous. V was trimmed by 5 bases and J by 4 bases, leaving 17 bases between them. This CDR3 comprises 15 residues. CDR1 is MDHEN, CDR2 SYDVKM, per germline. The CDR3, as DNA: TGTGCCAGCAGTCCACCCCCCAGGACGGGCACTGAAGCTTTCTTT. Its protein product is CASSPPPRTGTEAFF.

This clone was picked up one time. The V call is TRBV25-1, the J call TRBJ1-5; D possibly corresponds to TRBD1 (5 bases). In germline, CDR1 is MGHDK, CDR2 SYGVNS. The V gene lost 3 bases and the J gene lost 1 base, with 7 bases spanning the gap. The CDR3 is 14 amino acids. Written as DNA, the CDR3 is TGTGCCAGCAGTGAGGGGGTAAGCAATCAGCCCCAGCATTTT. Its translation is CASSEGVSNQPQHF.

The rearrangement links TRBV29-1 to TRBJ1-1, with 9 bases fitting TRBD1. CDR3 length: 16 residues. CDR1 and CDR2 (germline): SQVTM, ANQGSEA. The V and J ends lost 4 bases and 3 bases, in that order; junction bases with no gene match: 12. Here the CDR3 DNA reads TGCAGCGTTGGGATTCGACCGGGACAGGGACACACTGAAGCTTTCTTT. This encodes CSVGIRPGQGHTEAFF.

The V and J genes are TRBV6-1 and TRBJ1-5; TRBD1 agrees at 11 bases. The J segment lost 6 bases and the V segment lost 2 bases, leaving 9 bases of the junction unmatched. Germline lookup yields CDR1 MNHNS and CDR2 SASEGT. The CDR3 length is 17 residues. CDR3 protein: CASSEWTGGWSGQPQHF. The CDR3 bases are TGTGCCAGCAGTGAATGGACAGGGGGCTGGTCGGGTCAGCCCCAGCATTTT.

The chain links TRBV7-9 to TRBJ1-5; D unresolved. Trimming pared 4 bases from V and 6 bases from J, leaving 7 bases between. Germline values: CDR1 SEHNR, CDR2 FQNEAQ (reference sequence). The CDR3 contains 12 residues. The CDR3 protein is CASSYEGQPQHF. The CDR3 DNA is TGTGCCAGCAGCTATGAGGGTCAGCCCCAGCATTTT.

This chain connects TRBV19 to TRBJ2-7; D gene unclear. The V gene's germline CDR1 is LNHDA and CDR2 SQIVND (reference sequence). CDR3 size: 15 residues. Trimming cost V 3 bases and J 2 bases, with 14 bases left between them. The CDR3 reads CASSISRTATYEQYF. The CDR3 DNA reads as TGTGCCAGTAGTATCTCCCGGACCGCTACCTACGAGCAGTACTTC.

V usage is TRBV5-1 and J usage is TRBJ2-3; TRBD2 matches 12 bases. CDR3 length: 20 residues. Germline lookup yields CDR1 SGHRS and CDR2 YFSETQ. Germline trimming cut 3 bases from V and 2 bases from J; bases unmatched to any gene: 16. The CDR3 spells CASSSPGLAGFVSATDTQYF. Here the CDR3 DNA reads TGCGCCAGCAGCTCGCCGGGACTAGCGGGTTTCGTGTCTGCCACAGATACGCAGTATTTT.

The gene calls are TRBV7-8 and TRBJ2-2; D gene unclear. Germline CDR1 and CDR2: SGHVS and FQNEAQ. CDR3 size: 15 residues. The V and J ends lost 3 bases and 4 bases respectively, with 12 bases between them. CDR3 DNA sequence: TGTGCCAGCAGCTTTTTTCCTGTTCCCACCGGGGAGCTGTTTTTT. This encodes CASSFFPVPTGELFF.

The V gene is TRBV6-5, the J gene TRBJ2-1, with 8 bases identical to TRBD2. J lost 7 bases, V lost 2 bases, and 7 bases had no gene match. CDR1 MNHEY and CDR2 SVGAGI come from the germline V gene. This CDR3 spans 15 amino acids. CDR3 residues: CASSYGGGRTNEQFF. The CDR3 DNA follows: TGTGCCAGCAGTTACGGGGGCGGGAGGACAAATGAGCAGTTCTTC.

The gene calls are TRBV29-1 and TRBJ2-1; D gene ambiguous. There are 15 residues in the CDR3. The germline V and J ends were trimmed by 0 bases and 0 bases, with 9 bases remaining between them. The germline V gene has CDR1 SQVTM and CDR2 ANQGSEA. The CDR3 nucleotides read TGCAGCGTTGAAGATCCCCTGAGCTCCTACAATGAGCAGTTCTTC. Its protein product is CSVEDPLSSYNEQFF.

This clone was seen once. The genes are TRBV5-1 and TRBJ2-7; tentative D call: TRBD2 (6 bases). V was clipped by 4 bases and J by 5 bases, with 13 bases between them. This CDR3 is built from 13 residues. Germline-derived CDR1 and CDR2 are SGHRS and YFSETQ. CDR3 amino acids: CASSGGVRDEQYF. CDR3 nucleotides: TGCGCCAGCAGCGGCGGGGTCCGCGACGAGCAGTACTTC.

The rearrangement links TRBV9 to TRBJ2-2, with 14 bases aligning to TRBD2. Germline V CDR1 and CDR2: SGDLS, YYNGEE. CDR3 length: 18 residues. The V and J ends lost 4 bases and 2 bases, in that order; junction bases with no gene match: 7. The CDR3 DNA reads as TGTGCCAGCAGCCTGAGGACTAGCGGGAGGATCAACACCGGGGAGCTGTTTTTT. Protein: CASSLRTSGRINTGELFF. Full variable domain (rest looked up from reference TRBV9 and TRBJ2-2): DSGVTQTPKHLITATGQRVTLRCSPRSGDLSVYWYQQSLDQGLQFLIQYYNGEERAKGNILERFSAQQFPDLHSELNLSSLELGDSALYFCASSLRTSGRINTGELFFGEGSRLTVL.

The V and J genes are TRBV9 and TRBJ2-3, with TRBD2 identical over 7 bases. V dropped 1 base and J dropped 4; count of bases not matched to a gene: 9. Germline V gives CDR1 SGDLS, CDR2 YYNGEE. CDR3 length: 16 amino acids. CDR3 bases: TGTGCCAGCAGCGTATTTCCGGCGGGAGAGGCAGATACGCAGTATTTT. It encodes CASSVFPAGEADTQYF.

The J gene is TRBJ2-6, the V gene TRBV9; 7 bases line up with TRBD2. Germline values: CDR1 SGDLS, CDR2 YYNGEE. The J segment lost 2 bases and the V segment lost 3 bases, leaving 5 bases of the junction unmatched. The CDR3 loop spans 16 amino acids. CDR3 sequence: CASSAGGGAGANVLTF. As DNA, the CDR3 is TGTGCCAGCAGCGCGGGAGGAGGGGCTGGGGCCAACGTCCTGACTTTC.

The V call is TRBV9, the J call TRBJ2-3; D unresolved. This CDR3 has 17 amino acids. The V gene lost 5 bases and the J gene lost 0 bases, with 19 bases spanning the gap. In germline, CDR1 is SGDLS, CDR2 YYNGEE. The CDR3 coding sequence is TGTGCCAGCAGTGCCTACTCAGCCTTAACTAGCACAGATACGCAGTATTTT. This sequence encodes CASSAYSALTSTDTQYF.

This chain joins TRBV2 and TRBJ2-1; either TRBD1 or TRBD2 may supply D (7 bases each). The CDR3 runs 14 residues. Germline loops: CDR1 SNHLY, CDR2 FYNNEI. The ends were cut back, 6 bases at V and 5 bases at J, with 14 bases in the middle. For the CDR3, the DNA is TGTGCCAGCAGCGACAGGGACTACCACAATGAGCAGTTCTTC. It yields the protein CASSDRDYHNEQFF.

The chain links TRBV7-6 to TRBJ2-7, with D possibly TRBD1 on 5 matching bases. Per the germline V gene, CDR1 is SGHVS and CDR2 is FNYEAQ. The V end lost 5 bases, the J end lost 2 bases, and 22 bases lay between the germline ends. The CDR3 loop spans 17 amino acids. CDR3 residues: CASSRLPISGKTYEQYF. The CDR3 DNA sequence: TGTGCCAGCAGCCGTTTGCCTATCTCAGGGAAGACCTACGAGCAGTACTTC.